This T cell receptor beta chain comes out of a study of T cell repertoires in cytomegalovirus infection. Study-level background: Public TCR beta signatures provided an indication of both CMV infection and a matching HLA type.

Findings of the study overall: There were carriers of CMV plus the relevant HLA, and cumulative public TCR beta family frequency identified them. HLA-C-restricted CMV clonotypes gave the most frequent clonotype in two of eight donors.

The germline V gene has CDR1 KGHDR and CDR2 SFDVKD. The CDR3 covers 12 residues. Between the trimmed V and J ends, which lost 9 bases and 5 bases, there was a span of 9 bases. A word on this clonotype: The antigen is undetermined.

TCRdb processed the reads anew with MiXCR; each CDR3 protein has one entry. Among under 300,000 distinct CDR3 sequences, about 15% were seen once, and the ten largest hold roughly 45%. V usage is TRBV24-1 and J usage is TRBJ2-2; D is unresolved. Sequencing was carried out using CD8+ T cells from PBMCs. The clonotype originates from a human donor in good health (CMV status not recorded). Some clones in this sample may be carry-over from other donors' samples. In nucleotides, the CDR3 is TGTGCCACCGAGATCAAAACCGGGGAGCTGTTTTTT. It codes for CATEIKTGELFF.